The 25 T cell receptor beta chains presented below share a single source sample, sequenced in a study of blood T cells in healthy people across ages. The second PCR ran roughly 7 to 12 cycles with a sample-barcoded 5' primer and J-beta primers. In TCRdb, the 5' RACE reads were re-called with MiXCR into one record per CDR3 protein. The sample shows about 640,000 distinct CDR3 sequences, 58% of them seen only once. Material: blood. These receptor sequences come from a man in his sixties in good health.

The rearrangement links TRBV5-1 to TRBJ1-2; no firm D call. This CDR3 spans 13 amino acids. Germline V CDR1 and CDR2: SGHRS, YFSETQ. The germline V and J ends were trimmed by 1 base and 2 bases, with 6 bases remaining between them. CDR3 sequence (DNA): TGCGCCAGCAGCTTGTCGGTCAACTATGGCTACACCTTC. It translates to CASSLSVNYGYTF.

This clonotype was counted only a few times. V usage is TRBV3-1 and J usage is TRBJ1-1, with D maybe TRBD1 (5 bases). The V gene's germline CDR1 is LGHDT and CDR2 YNNKEL (reference sequence). This CDR3 has 15 amino acids. With 2 bases removed from V and 12 bases from J, the gap between germline ends came to 22 bases. CDR3 coding DNA: TGTGCCAGCAGCCAATCCGGTGGGGGAAATCGTGGAACTTTCTTT. This translates into CASSQSGGGNRGTFF.

V and J are TRBV6-5 and TRBJ2-7; D is uncertain. This CDR3 has 13 residues. V shed 4 bases and J shed 3 bases, with 10 bases lying between them. From germline, CDR1 is MNHEY and CDR2 SVGAGI. Here the CDR3 reads CASSSGRFYEQYF. CDR3 bases: TGTGCCAGCAGTTCGGGCCGGTTCTACGAGCAGTACTTC.

This clonotype was seen a handful of times. The chain is built from TRBV20-1 and TRBJ2-5, with D possibly TRBD1 on 6 matching bases. The CDR3 runs to 15 residues. Trimming stripped 4 bases from V and 1 base from J, with 16 bases between. Germline CDR1 DFQATT, CDR2 SNEGSKA (reference sequence). This chain's CDR3 is CSATGHQDFQETQYF. CDR3 in DNA: TGCAGTGCTACGGGACACCAAGACTTCCAAGAGACCCAGTACTTC.

The rearrangement joins TRBV20-1 to TRBJ1-2; D gene ambiguous. V lost 2 bases and J lost 4, with 11 bases in between. The CDR3 loop spans 13 amino acids. Germline V lookup: CDR1 DFQATT, CDR2 SNEGSKA (reference sequence). CDR3 sequence reads: CSARMTPGYGYTF. CDR3 nucleotide sequence: TGCAGTGCTAGAATGACTCCCGGCTATGGCTACACCTTC.

This clonotype was counted a few times. The rearrangement uses TRBV10-2 and TRBJ2-1, with 7 bases fitting TRBD1. Trimming took 2 bases from V and 5 from J; bases not matched to a gene: 3. CDR1 and CDR2 (germline): WSHSY, SAAADI. The CDR3 loop spans 14 amino acids. In DNA form, the CDR3 reads TGCGCCAGCAGTGAGGGGACAGATCACAATGAGCAGTTCTTC. Encoded protein: CASSEGTDHNEQFF.

The gene calls are TRBV6-2 or TRBV6-3 and TRBJ1-2; a possible D gene is TRBD1 (5 bases). The CDR3 is 15 amino acids. Germline V gene data show CDR1 as MNHEY and CDR2 as SVGEGT. V shed 6 bases and J shed 4 bases, with 18 bases lying between them. CDR3 DNA sequence: TGTGCCAGCAGGTACCCGGGGACGACCGTCTATGGCTACACCTTC. This codes for CASRYPGTTVYGYTF.

This clonotype appeared a few times. The genes are TRBV5-1 and TRBJ1-1, with no clear D. CDR1 is SGHRS, CDR2 YFSETQ, per germline. This CDR3 comprises 12 residues. V was cut by 4 bases and J by 8 bases, with 12 bases left in between. DNA of the CDR3: TGCGCCAGCAGCACCGGAGTGGGAGAAGCTTTCTTT. The encoded protein is CASSTGVGEAFF.

The chain combines TRBV10-2 with TRBJ2-5; TRBD1 matches 10 bases. CDR1 and CDR2 from the germline V gene are WSHSY and SAAADI. The CDR3 loop spans 16 amino acids. With 0 bases clipped from V and 2 bases from J, the junction kept 3 bases outside the gene matches. The CDR3 bases are TGCGCCAGCAGTGAGTCAGGGACAGGGGTTCAAGAGACCCAGTACTTC. Protein sequence: CASSESGTGVQETQYF.

The rearrangement joins TRBV5-5 to TRBJ2-7; 14 nucleotides agree with TRBD2. Germline V gives CDR1 SGHKS, CDR2 YYEKEE (reference sequence). V lost 6 bases and J lost 7; bases outside the gene matches: 9. The CDR3 extends over 15 amino acids. CDR3 region: CASTSGLAGGREQYF. The CDR3 DNA reads as TGTGCCAGCACCAGTGGACTAGCGGGGGGCAGGGAGCAGTACTTC.

This clonotype was observed a handful of times. J is TRBJ2-7 and V is TRBV4-1, with D tentatively TRBD1 or TRBD2 (6 bases each). Germline CDR1 is MGHRA and CDR2 is YSYEKL. This CDR3 comprises 15 residues. V was shortened by 1 base and J by 0 bases, with 10 bases between the two germline ends. The CDR3 here is CASSQGEDSSYEQYF. CDR3 nucleotide sequence: TGCGCCAGCAGCCAAGGGGAGGACAGCTCCTACGAGCAGTACTTC.

The chain has TRBV5-1 and TRBJ2-1, with D perhaps matching TRBD1 or TRBD2 (5 bases each). V was clipped by 6 bases and J by 2 bases, with 18 bases between them. This CDR3 spans 16 amino acids. Germline V CDR1 and CDR2: SGHRS, YFSETQ. CDR3 DNA: TGCGCCAGCACCCGACGGGACGCAGACCCCTACAATGAGCAGTTCTTC. It translates to CASTRRDADPYNEQFF.

The gene calls are TRBV12-3 or TRBV12-4 and TRBJ2-3; D is possibly TRBD1 or TRBD2 (6 bases each). The length of the CDR3 is 15 residues. The V and J ends lost 0 bases and 6 bases respectively, with 13 bases between them. Written as DNA, the CDR3 is TGTGCCAGCAGTTTAGCGGGGGGCCTGGTGGATACGCAGTATTTT. As protein: CASSLAGGLVDTQYF.

This chain links TRBV12-3 or TRBV12-4 with TRBJ2-3, with a possible D match to TRBD2 (5 bases). V was trimmed by 7 bases and J by 1 base, leaving 12 bases between them. The CDR3 runs 14 residues. The CDR3 loop reads CASKAEVRTDTQYF. CDR3 bases: TGTGCCAGCAAAGCGGAGGTCCGCACAGATACGCAGTATTTT.

The chain couples TRBV4-1 to TRBJ2-7; the D is unclear. Germline V gene lookup returns CDR1 MGHRA and CDR2 YSYEKL. Between the trimmed V and J ends, which lost 1 base and 0 bases, there was a span of 13 bases. The CDR3 sequence is 16 residues long. CDR3 bases: TGCGCCAGCAGCCAAGGTCTACGCTTGAGCTCCTACGAGCAGTACTTC. This codes for CASSQGLRLSSYEQYF.

This clonotype was counted between two and nine times. The chain combines TRBV10-3 with TRBJ2-6; tentatively, D is TRBD1 (5 bases). The CDR3 runs 18 residues. The germline V and J ends were trimmed by 6 bases and 0 bases, with 18 bases remaining between them. Germline assignment: CDR1 ENHRY and CDR2 SYGVKD. Here the CDR3 reads CAISETPRQGSGANVLTF. The CDR3, as DNA: TGTGCCATCAGCGAGACCCCTCGGCAGGGCTCTGGGGCCAACGTCCTGACTTTC.

The chain is built from TRBV7-9 and TRBJ1-4; no clear D. Deletions cut 4 bases from V and 8 bases from J, with 14 bases between. CDR3 length: 14 amino acids. CDR1 and CDR2 from the germline V gene are SEHNR and FQNEAQ (reference sequence). The CDR3 protein is CASSSWAGGEKLFF. CDR3 coding DNA: TGTGCCAGCAGCTCCTGGGCAGGAGGAGAAAAACTGTTTTTT.

The CDR3 nucleotides read TGTGCCAGCAGTTACTCGACAGGTAGGGGAGCTTTCTTT. It is translated as CASSYSTGRGAFF. J is TRBJ1-1 and V is TRBV6-6, with D perhaps TRBD1 (6 bases). The CDR3 is 13 residues long. Between the trimmed V and J ends, which lost 0 bases and 10 bases, there was a span of 12 bases. Per the germline V gene, CDR1 is MNHNY and CDR2 is SVGAGI (reference sequence).

In this sample, this clonotype turned up a few times. The chain employs TRBV20-1 and TRBJ1-2; D remains unclear. The length of the CDR3 is 12 residues. Germline V gives CDR1 DFQATT, CDR2 SNEGSKA (reference sequence). Deletions cut 1 base from V and 5 bases from J, with 8 bases between. The CDR3 reads CSARVMRYGYTF. CDR3 DNA sequence: TGCAGTGCTAGAGTGATGCGTTATGGCTACACCTTC.

This sequence joins TRBV9 and TRBJ2-1; D is perhaps TRBD1 or TRBD2 (6 bases each). Germline CDR1 SGDLS, CDR2 YYNGEE. The CDR3 has 18 residues. V lost 0 bases to trimming and J lost 5 bases, with 21 bases between them. The chain's CDR3 is CASSVAPRGVSQNNEQFF. The CDR3 DNA reads TGTGCCAGCAGCGTAGCCCCAAGGGGGGTATCTCAAAACAATGAGCAGTTCTTC.

J is TRBJ2-4 and V is TRBV10-2; D is uncertain. The J call could be wrong; TRBJ2-7 is a better fit for the DNA end. Germline assignment: CDR1 WSHSY and CDR2 SAAADI. CDR3 length: 11 residues. CDR3 DNA sequence: TGCGCCAGCGGCTCTATCTACGAGCAGTACTTC. It encodes CASGSIYEQYF.

This clonotype came up a few times. The V and J genes are TRBV4-2 and TRBJ1-2; TRBD1 might be the D (6 bases). Deletions cut 9 bases from V and 7 bases from J, with 15 bases between. In germline, CDR1 is LGHNA, CDR2 YNFKEQ. The CDR3 covers 12 residues. The CDR3 nucleotides are TGTGCCAGTGGGGGGGCGGTTGGTGGCTACACCTTC. It encodes CASGGAVGGYTF.

The V call is TRBV6-6, the J call TRBJ2-7, with TRBD2 identical over 10 bases. The CDR3 runs 14 residues. CDR1 and CDR2 from the germline V gene are MNHNY and SVGAGI (reference sequence). With 6 bases clipped from V and 2 bases from J, the junction kept 4 bases outside the gene matches. The chain's CDR3 is CASRSSGGPYEQYF. CDR3 sequence (DNA): TGTGCCAGCAGGTCTAGCGGGGGACCCTACGAGCAGTACTTC.

The rearrangement joins TRBV21-1 to TRBJ1-5. TRBV21-1 is marked as a pseudogene. This CDR3 is built from 14 residues. The CDR3 region is CASSVRLSNQPQHF. In DNA, the CDR3 is TGTGCCAGCAGTGTACGGCTTAGCAATCAGCCCCAGCATTTT.

This clonotype was seen repeatedly, ten times or more. This chain joins TRBV2 and TRBJ2-5; D unresolved. CDR3 length: 13 residues. Germline V gene data show CDR1 as SNHLY and CDR2 as FYNNEI. V lost 3 bases, J lost 2 bases, and 7 bases lay in between. Here the CDR3 DNA reads TGTGCCAGCAGTGATCGTTGGCAAGAGACCCAGTACTTC. Its protein product is CASSDRWQETQYF.